The subject of this entry is one TCR beta chain. The data derive from a study of blood T cell repertoires in COVID-19. Study-wide background: The cDNA or gDNA used as material had been derived from T cells, B-cell-depleted T cells, or PBMCs.

Data came from immunoSEQ multiplex PCR; TCRdb stores just in-frame clones and leaves some out. This table has under 200,000 clones, just over 90% appearing once. The sample comprised peripheral blood. The receptor's source is a man aged 18 to 30 with acute or convalescent COVID-19.

The CDR3 here is CASSESGGNYGYTF. CDR3 DNA sequence: TGTGCCAGCAGTGAATCAGGGGGTAACTATGGCTACACCTTC. This chain links TRBV6-1 with TRBJ1-2, with TRBD1 matching 7 bases. Trimming cost V 2 bases and J 1 base; bases outside gene matches: 1. Germline V gene sequence: CDR1 MNHNS, CDR2 SASEGT. There are 14 residues in the CDR3.